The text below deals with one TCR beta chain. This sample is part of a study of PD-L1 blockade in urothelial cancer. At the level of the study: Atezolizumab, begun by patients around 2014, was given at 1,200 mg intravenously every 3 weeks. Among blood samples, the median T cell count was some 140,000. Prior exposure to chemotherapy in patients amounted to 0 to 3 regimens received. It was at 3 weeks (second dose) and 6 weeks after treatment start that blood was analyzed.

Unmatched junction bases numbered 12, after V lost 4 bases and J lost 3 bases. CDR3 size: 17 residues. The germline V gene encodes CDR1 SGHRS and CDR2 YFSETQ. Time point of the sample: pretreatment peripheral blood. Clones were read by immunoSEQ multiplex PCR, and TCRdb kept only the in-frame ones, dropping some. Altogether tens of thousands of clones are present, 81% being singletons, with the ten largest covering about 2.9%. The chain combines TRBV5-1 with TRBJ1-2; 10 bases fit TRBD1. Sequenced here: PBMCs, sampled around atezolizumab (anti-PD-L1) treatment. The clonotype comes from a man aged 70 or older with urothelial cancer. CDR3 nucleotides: TGCGCCAGCAGCCTTACCCTAGGGACAGGGGTTGACTATGGCTACACCTTC. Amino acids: CASSLTLGTGVDYGYTF.